Here is one T cell receptor (beta chain) with its context. Antigen: not known. These data come from a study of CD4+ T cells in melanoma. The ends lost 4 bases at V and 2 bases at J; junction bases unmatched: 12. Germline CDR1 is SGHRS and CDR2 is YFSETQ. The CDR3 is 18 amino acids. Produced via immunoSEQ multiplex PCR; TCRdb's table is partial and in-frame only. This table has 4,500 to 5,000 clones, 60% to 70% appearing once. Whole-study results and caveats: Neoantigen-specific CD4+ T cells in melanoma reportedly had diverse differentiation states. CD8+ T cell, macrophage and B cell function reportedly correlated with neoantigen-specific CD4+ T cells.

Sequenced: cells from a culture (not recorded whether cultured in vitro). This chain joins TRBV5-1 and TRBJ2-1, with 10 bases matching TRBD2. The TCR was taken from a human donor with melanoma. CDR3 DNA: TGCGCCAGCAGCCCCATCCCTAGCGGGGGAGTCGCCTACAATGAGCAGTTCTTC. Translating gives CASSPIPSGGVAYNEQFF.